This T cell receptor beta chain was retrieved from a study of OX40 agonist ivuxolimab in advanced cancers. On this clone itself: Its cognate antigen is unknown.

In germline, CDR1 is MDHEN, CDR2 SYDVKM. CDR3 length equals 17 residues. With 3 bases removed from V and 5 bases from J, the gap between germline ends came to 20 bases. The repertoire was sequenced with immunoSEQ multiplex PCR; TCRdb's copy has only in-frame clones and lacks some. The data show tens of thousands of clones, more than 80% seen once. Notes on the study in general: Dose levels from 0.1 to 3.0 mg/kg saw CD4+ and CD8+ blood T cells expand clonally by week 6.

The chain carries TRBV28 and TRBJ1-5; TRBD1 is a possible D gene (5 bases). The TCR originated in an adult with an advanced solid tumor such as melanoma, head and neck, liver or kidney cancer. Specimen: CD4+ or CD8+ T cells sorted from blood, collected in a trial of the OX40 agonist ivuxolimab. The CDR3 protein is CASSLSGWGTIDQPQHF. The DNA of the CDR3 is TGTGCCAGCAGTTTGTCCGGGTGGGGGACGATTGATCAGCCCCAGCATTTT.